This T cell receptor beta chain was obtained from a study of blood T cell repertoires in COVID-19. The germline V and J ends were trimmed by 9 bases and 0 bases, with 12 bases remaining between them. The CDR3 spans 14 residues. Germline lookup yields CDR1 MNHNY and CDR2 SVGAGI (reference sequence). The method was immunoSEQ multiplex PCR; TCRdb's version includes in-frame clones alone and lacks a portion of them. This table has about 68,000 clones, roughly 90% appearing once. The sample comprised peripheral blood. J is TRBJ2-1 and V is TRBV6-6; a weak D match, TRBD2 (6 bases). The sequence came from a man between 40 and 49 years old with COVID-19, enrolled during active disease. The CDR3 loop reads CASGGSSSYNEQFF. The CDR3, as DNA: TGTGCCAGTGGGGGGTCGAGCTCCTACAATGAGCAGTTCTTC.